The text below deals with one T cell receptor beta chain. These data belong to a study of CD4+ T cells in melanoma. This table comes from immunoSEQ multiplex PCR, and its TCRdb copy is limited to in-frame clones, with some not included. The sample records under 11,000 clones, over 55% being singletons. The V gene's germline CDR1 is LNHNV and CDR2 YYDKDF (reference sequence). V was pared by 4 bases and J by 6 bases, with 12 bases between. CDR3 length: 13 residues. The clonotype was recovered from a human donor with melanoma. The J gene is TRBJ2-5, the V gene TRBV15; possibly TRBD2 for D (6 bases). Sequencing was performed on cells from a culture (not recorded whether cultured in vitro). The CDR3 sequence: CATSKTSLKTQYF. CDR3 DNA: TGTGCCACCAGCAAGACTAGTTTGAAGACCCAGTACTTC.